The 30 T cell receptor beta chains below were found in one sample sequenced in a study of cytomegalovirus exposure and HLA in healthy donors. Both 60 Vbeta primers and 13 Jbeta primers went into the PCR. Produced via immunoSEQ multiplex PCR; TCRdb's table is partial and in-frame only. The sample gives over 100,000 clones, less than 85% of which show up once; over 2% is in the top ten. The sample comprised PBMCs. These receptors came from a woman aged 40 to 50 in good health and CMV-seropositive.

CDR3 sequence (DNA): TGTGCGGTCGCTAGCGGGAGTAGAACAGATACGCAGTATTTT. It yields the protein CAVASGSRTDTQYF. V is TRBV7-9 and J is TRBJ2-3; 10 nucleotides match TRBD2. Per the germline V gene, CDR1 is SEHNR and CDR2 is FQNEAQ (reference sequence). CDR3 length: 14 residues.

The V and J genes are TRBV7-2 and TRBJ1-5; no clear D gene. Trimming cost V 2 bases and J 4 bases, with 9 bases left between them. The CDR3 spans 14 residues. Germline V gene sequence: CDR1 SGHTA, CDR2 FQGNSA. The CDR3, as DNA: TGTGCCAGCAGCTTATCCCCCAATAATCAGCCCCAGCATTTT. Its protein is CASSLSPNNQPQHF. Full variable domain (remainder filled in from reference TRBV7-2 and TRBJ1-5): GAGVSQSPSNKVTEKGKDVELRCDPISGHTALYWYRQSLGQGLEFLIYFQGNSAPDKSGLPSDRFSAERTGGSVSTLTIQRTQQEDSAVYLCASSLSPNNQPQHFGDGTRLSIL.

This clone was observed a single time. V usage is TRBV28 and J usage is TRBJ1-5; D perhaps matches TRBD1 (5 bases). Trimming left V 1 base short and J 12 bases short, with 19 bases between. Germline V gene sequence: CDR1 MDHEN, CDR2 SYDVKM. This CDR3 region has 15 residues. The CDR3 loop reads CASSLSPSSGALQHF. CDR3 sequence (DNA): TGTGCCAGCAGTTTATCCCCAAGCTCTGGGGCCCTCCAGCATTTT.

The chain joins TRBV7-8 to TRBJ1-1; 10 positions match TRBD1. Germline lookup yields CDR1 SGHVS and CDR2 FQNEAQ. CDR3 length: 13 residues. Trimming removed 5 bases from V and 7 bases from J; junction bases left unmatched: 4. The CDR3 sequence is CASSAGTGVEAFF. In nucleotides, the CDR3 is TGTGCCAGCAGCGCCGGGACAGGGGTTGAAGCTTTCTTT.

This clone came up a few times. The chain employs TRBV27 and TRBJ1-2, with a weak D call TRBD1 (5 bases). The CDR3 sequence is 15 residues long. The V end lost 6 bases, the J end lost 4 bases, and 18 bases lay between the germline ends. The germline gives CDR1 MNHEY, CDR2 SMNVEV (reference sequence). The CDR3 protein is CASSIQGLTPYGYTF. CDR3 sequence (DNA): TGTGCCAGCAGCATCCAGGGCCTCACCCCCTATGGCTACACCTTC.

V gene TRBV6-6 combines with J gene TRBJ2-2; the match to TRBD1 covers 7 bases. The CDR3 is 15 residues long. With 5 bases clipped from V and 4 bases from J, the junction kept 7 bases outside the gene matches. Germline CDR1 reads MNHNY; CDR2 reads SVGAGI (reference sequence). In DNA, the CDR3 is TGTGCCAGCAGTCCCCGGGCAGGGGGCACCGGGGAGCTGTTTTTT. It is translated as CASSPRAGGTGELFF.

The chain recombines TRBV4-2 with TRBJ1-4; 7 bases line up with TRBD1. Looked up from germline, CDR1 is LGHNA and CDR2 is YNFKEQ. After removal of 1 base from V and 1 base from J, the junction contained 3 bases not matched to a gene. The CDR3 contains 16 residues. The CDR3 DNA is TGTGCCAGCAGCCAAGTACCAGGGGGAACTAATGAAAAACTGTTTTTT. It encodes CASSQVPGGTNEKLFF.

This chain joins TRBV5-1 and TRBJ1-4; unclear D gene. The CDR3 has 14 residues. Trimming pared 4 bases from V and 8 bases from J, leaving 15 bases between. Per germline, CDR1 SGHRS and CDR2 YFSETQ. The CDR3 loop is CASSTGVNGEKLFF. The CDR3 region has the DNA TGCGCCAGCAGCACCGGGGTTAACGGAGAAAAACTGTTTTTT.

The chain couples TRBV6-5 to TRBJ1-4; TRBD1 aligns across 8 bases. From germline, CDR1 is MNHEY and CDR2 SVGAGI. The CDR3 is 14 residues long. J was trimmed by 8 bases and V by 5 bases; bases with no gene match: 7. The CDR3, as DNA: TGTGCCAGCAGTCGCGACAGGGGAAGCGAAAAACTGTTTTTT. Translation: CASSRDRGSEKLFF.

This chain uses TRBV7-2 with TRBJ2-7; no clear D gene. The CDR3 is 13 amino acids. Trimming stripped 3 bases from V and 4 bases from J, with 10 bases between. From germline, CDR1 is SGHTA and CDR2 FQGNSA. The CDR3 region has the DNA TGTGCCAGCAGCTTCGGGTTTCTTTACGAGCAGTACTTC. As protein: CASSFGFLYEQYF.

Points on this clone: Lacking the conserved final phenylalanine or tryptophan, this CDR3 likely reflects a read error. CDR3 nucleotide sequence: TGTGCCTGGCAGGGAATGCGCACTGAAGCTTTCCTT. Residues: CAWQGMRTEAFL. The V call is TRBV30, the J call TRBJ1-1; D may be TRBD1 (5 bases). Trimming stripped 5 bases from V and 4 bases from J, with 11 bases between. The CDR3 has 12 residues. The germline V gene encodes CDR1 GTSNPN and CDR2 SVGIG (reference sequence).

J is TRBJ2-7 and V is TRBV7-2; 9 nucleotides agree with TRBD1. Trimming cost V 5 bases and J 4 bases; bases outside gene matches: 3. Germline V CDR1 and CDR2: SGHTA, FQGNSA. This CDR3 is built from 13 residues. As DNA, the CDR3 is TGTGCCAGCAGCGGAGACAGGGGGTACGAGCAGTACTTC. This translates into CASSGDRGYEQYF.

This clone was detected a few times. The CDR3 region has the DNA TGCGCCAGCAGCCAAGACCGATTCGGTCTAGCGGAGACCTACGAGCAGTACTTC. Translating it yields CASSQDRFGLAETYEQYF. The V gene is TRBV4-3, the J gene TRBJ2-7, with 7 bases matching TRBD2. V dropped 0 bases and J dropped 2; count of bases not matched to a gene: 13. CDR3 length: 18 residues. The germline gives CDR1 LGHNA, CDR2 YSLEER.

This clone has a handful of counts. The chain has TRBV18 and TRBJ2-7; 9 nucleotides agree with TRBD2. The CDR3 runs to 16 residues. The V segment lost 4 bases and the J segment 0 bases; nucleotides outside the gene matches: 7. Germline CDR1 and CDR2: KGHSH and LQKENI. The CDR3 region is CASSLGAGGGSYEQYF. The CDR3 DNA sequence: TGTGCCAGCTCACTTGGAGCGGGAGGAGGCTCCTACGAGCAGTACTTC.

The rearrangement joins TRBV6-1 to TRBJ1-4, with a weak D call TRBD1 (6 bases). The CDR3 is 18 amino acids. Germline assignment: CDR1 MNHNS and CDR2 SASEGT. The V end lost 2 bases, the J end lost 0 bases, and 16 bases lay between the germline ends. DNA for the CDR3: TGTGCCAGCAGTGAACGCGTAGGGGGAGTTGCAACTAATGAAAAACTGTTTTTT. Protein sequence: CASSERVGGVATNEKLFF.

This clone has more than one count but fewer than ten. At one of its ends the junction is not consistent with the germline gene, which may arise from a read error. The chain carries TRBV6-1 and TRBJ1-1, with a possible D match to TRBD1 (5 bases). This CDR3 has 14 amino acids. The V gene's germline CDR1 is MNHNS and CDR2 SASEGT. The CDR3 loop reads CAISESSGRTEAFF. The CDR3 DNA reads TGTGCCATCAGTGAGTCCTCAGGGAGGACTGAAGCTTTCTTT.

This clone came up a few times. The chain uses TRBV18 and TRBJ2-3; TRBD2 might be the D (5 bases). The V gene lost 3 bases and the J gene lost 3 bases, with 22 bases spanning the gap. Germline loops: CDR1 KGHSH, CDR2 LQKENI. The length of the CDR3 is 18 residues. Here the CDR3 DNA reads TGTGCCAGCTCACCTAACCTACTATCCTGGGAGAGTACAGATACGCAGTATTTT. Amino acid sequence: CASSPNLLSWESTDTQYF.

The sample holds a few counts of this clone. The rearrangement joins TRBV11-1 to TRBJ1-1; 7 bases agree with TRBD1. Looked up from germline, CDR1 is SGHAT and CDR2 is FQDESV (reference sequence). J gave up 1 base and V 2 bases, and 7 bases lay outside the gene matches. The CDR3 loop spans 16 amino acids. The CDR3 sequence: CASSLRYRGQNTEAFF. CDR3 nucleotides: TGTGCCAGCAGCTTACGGTACAGGGGCCAGAACACTGAAGCTTTCTTT.

The chain combines TRBV6-6 with TRBJ1-1, with D unresolved. Germline lookup yields CDR1 MNHNY and CDR2 SVGAGI (reference sequence). The CDR3 loop spans 14 amino acids. Trimming removed 4 bases at V and 6 bases at J, with 15 bases between. CDR3 residues: CASSSITWGAEAFF. CDR3 bases: TGTGCCAGCAGTTCAATCACGTGGGGAGCTGAAGCTTTCTTT.

This clone was picked up a small number of times. The rearrangement links TRBV7-6 to TRBJ2-7; 12 bases line up with TRBD2. Germline trimming cut 5 bases from V and 1 base from J; bases unmatched to any gene: 12. Germline V gene lookup returns CDR1 SGHVS and CDR2 FNYEAQ. The CDR3 runs to 18 residues. As DNA, the CDR3 is TGTGCCAGCAGCCCATCATCGGGACTAGCGGGCCGTTCCTACGAGCAGTACTTC. Translating it yields CASSPSSGLAGRSYEQYF.

The V call is TRBV23-1, the J call TRBJ1-3, with D possibly matching TRBD1 (5 bases). Being an ORF, TRBV23-1 has a function that is uncertain. This CDR3 spans 18 amino acids. V was clipped by 2 bases and J by 0 bases, with 17 bases between them. CDR3 sequence (DNA): TGCGCCAGCAGTCAACGACGGGGGGATCCTCTCTCTGGAAACACCATATATTTT. It encodes CASSQRRGDPLSGNTIYF.

This clone was recorded a few times. The genes are TRBV5-4 and TRBJ1-1; TRBD1 matches at 8 bases. Per germline, CDR1 SGHNT and CDR2 YYREEE (reference sequence). The CDR3 has 15 residues. The junction had 7 bases not matched to a gene; V was cut back by 3 bases and J by 3 bases. CDR3 DNA sequence: TGTGCCAGCAGCTCCTACCAGGGGGCGGACACTGAAGCTTTCTTT. Translating it yields CASSSYQGADTEAFF.

This clone was observed a handful of times. The genes are TRBV29-1 and TRBJ2-7, with a tentative D call TRBD2 (6 bases). This CDR3 spans 14 amino acids. The V end lost 4 bases, the J end lost 0 bases, and 13 bases lay between the germline ends. The germline gives CDR1 SQVTM, CDR2 ANQGSEA. The CDR3 is CSVGRGADSYEQYF. Here the CDR3 DNA reads TGCAGCGTTGGGAGGGGCGCAGACTCCTACGAGCAGTACTTC.

The chain couples TRBV27 to TRBJ1-2; 9 bases are a match to TRBD1. V shed 5 bases and J 6 bases; nucleotides not matched to a gene: 10. Germline V CDR1 and CDR2: MNHEY, SMNVEV (reference sequence). This CDR3 has 15 residues. The CDR3 coding sequence is TGTGCCAGCAGTACAAACCGGGACAGGGTTGATGGCTACACCTTC. Translation gives CASSTNRDRVDGYTF.

This clone was detected only once. The chain joins TRBV9 to TRBJ1-2, with D perhaps TRBD1 (6 bases). From germline, CDR1 is SGDLS and CDR2 YYNGEE. CDR3 size: 13 residues. V was pared by 0 bases and J by 4 bases, with 7 bases between. Written as DNA, the CDR3 is TGTGCCAGCAGCGTAGAACAGGGCTATGGCTACACCTTC. Translated, it gives CASSVEQGYGYTF.

The chain is built from TRBV7-3 and TRBJ2-1, with 9 bases aligning to TRBD2. V lost 1 base, J lost 7 bases, and 11 bases stayed unmatched. Germline V CDR1 and CDR2: SGHTA, FQGTGA. The CDR3 has 17 residues. CDR3 sequence reads: CASSLRDGGRAANEQFF. CDR3 DNA: TGTGCCAGCAGCTTAAGGGACGGCGGGAGGGCGGCGAATGAGCAGTTCTTC.

The rearrangement uses TRBV5-6 and TRBJ2-7; the match to TRBD1 covers 9 bases. Trimming took 3 bases from V and 2 from J; bases not matched to a gene: 6. CDR3 length: 15 residues. CDR1 is SGHDT, CDR2 YYEEEE, per germline. The CDR3 nucleotides read TGTGCCAGCAGCTACCGCGGGACAGGGACCTACGAGCAGTACTTC. It specifies CASSYRGTGTYEQYF.

This chain uses TRBV30 with TRBJ1-1; weak D call: TRBD1 (6 bases). V lost 4 bases, J lost 5 bases, and 20 bases lay in between. Germline CDR1 reads GTSNPN; CDR2 reads SVGIG (reference sequence). This CDR3 contains 15 residues. The CDR3 sequence is CAWTTGFGIGTEAFF. CDR3 DNA sequence: TGTGCCTGGACCACAGGGTTTGGGATCGGGACTGAAGCTTTCTTT.

The chain is built from TRBV10-3 and TRBJ2-2, with TRBD2 as a possible D gene (6 bases). The V and J ends lost 5 bases and 3 bases respectively, with 13 bases between them. CDR1 and CDR2 (germline): ENHRY, SYGVKD. This CDR3 region has 15 residues. The chain's CDR3 is CAISFSGGDTGELFF. CDR3 sequence (DNA): TGTGCCATCAGTTTCTCCGGAGGGGACACCGGGGAGCTGTTTTTT.

This chain joins TRBV7-9 and TRBJ2-5; TRBD2 is a possible D gene (6 bases). CDR1 is SEHNR, CDR2 FQNEAQ, per germline (reference sequence). V gave up 5 bases and J gave up 3 bases, with 13 bases separating them. There are 14 residues in the CDR3. The CDR3 DNA sequence: TGTGCCAGCAGCCCCGCCCGCGGGAAAGAGACCCAGTACTTC. This codes for CASSPARGKETQYF.